Following are 8 T cell receptor beta chains from one sample sequenced in a study of T cell repertoires in cytomegalovirus infection. One entry per CDR3 protein results from TCRdb running MiXCR on the reads. The sample lists about 890,000 distinct CDR3 sequences, around 31% occurring once. These receptors are not linked to any known antigen. The source material was cultured CD8+ T cells from PBMCs, sampled from culture after CMV antigen stimulation. These receptor sequences come from a human donor in good health (CMV status not recorded). Some clones in this sample may be carry-over from other donors' samples.

This clonotype was counted only a few times. This chain links TRBV9 with TRBJ1-1, with a weak D call TRBD1 (5 bases). Trimming took 6 bases from V and 0 from J, leaving 15 bases between them. This CDR3 comprises 15 residues. Germline assignment: CDR1 SGDLS and CDR2 YYNGEE. The CDR3 DNA follows: TGTGCCAGCACCTCAATGGGGCAGGTGAACACTGAAGCTTTCTTT. Translated: CASTSMGQVNTEAFF. Using reference TRBV9 and TRBJ1-1 for the parts outside the CDR3, the full variable domain is DSGVTQTPKHLITATGQRVTLRCSPRSGDLSVYWYQQSLDQGLQFLIQYYNGEERAKGNILERFSAQQFPDLHSELNLSSLELGDSALYFCASTSMGQVNTEAFFGQGTRLTVV.

In its sample, this clonotype was seen many times. This chain joins TRBV7-6 and TRBJ2-7; perhaps TRBD2 as D (5 bases). This CDR3 spans 14 amino acids. The V end was cut by 5 bases, the J end by 7 bases, with 18 bases between. CDR1 and CDR2 (germline): SGHVS, FNYEAQ. This CDR3 reads CASSPGLTFGEQYV. For the CDR3, the DNA is TGTGCCAGCAGCCCAGGACTCACCTTTGGTGAGCAGTACGTC.

In nucleotides, the CDR3 is TGTGCCAGCAGTCTCCACAGGGTCGGCACAGATACGCAGTATTTT. It codes for CASSLHRVGTDTQYF. The J gene is TRBJ2-3, the V gene TRBV27, with D possibly TRBD1 on 6 matching bases. The germline CDR1 and CDR2 sequences are MNHEY and SMNVEV (reference sequence). Between the trimmed V and J ends, which lost 5 bases and 1 base, there was a span of 13 bases. The CDR3 length is 15 residues.

This chain connects TRBV4-3 to TRBJ2-3; no definite D call. V was trimmed by 0 bases and J by 6 bases, leaving 4 bases between them. Looked up from germline, CDR1 is LGHNA and CDR2 is YSLEER. This CDR3 has 12 amino acids. CDR3 amino acids: CASSQDSDTQYF. CDR3 in DNA: TGCGCCAGCAGCCAAGATTCCGATACGCAGTATTTT.

A few counts support this clonotype. The J gene is TRBJ1-1, the V gene TRBV10-3; 8 positions match TRBD1. The CDR3 is 16 amino acids. Germline CDR1 reads ENHRY; CDR2 reads SYGVKD. The J segment lost 1 base and the V segment lost 2 bases, leaving 6 bases of the junction unmatched. CDR3 loop: CAISEPGQGGNTEAFF. The CDR3 nucleotides read TGTGCCATCAGTGAGCCCGGACAGGGCGGGAACACTGAAGCTTTCTTT.

CDR3: CASSMAGMTNEKLFF. In DNA, the CDR3 is TGTGCCAGTAGTATGGCAGGGATGACTAATGAAAAACTGTTTTTT. The chain uses TRBV19 and TRBJ1-4; D is perhaps TRBD1 (5 bases). This CDR3 is 15 amino acids long. Germline V gives CDR1 LNHDA, CDR2 SQIVND (reference sequence). V lost 3 bases and J lost 2, with 10 bases in between.

The rearrangement joins TRBV27 to TRBJ2-1; TRBD2 aligns across 8 bases. There are 18 residues in the CDR3. CDR1 is MNHEY and CDR2 is SMNVEV in the germline V gene (reference sequence). V was pared by 3 bases and J by 8 bases, with 18 bases of the junction left unmatched. The CDR3 sequence is CASSLGSGGPRPGDEQFF. CDR3 coding DNA: TGTGCCAGCAGTTTGGGCAGCGGGGGACCCCGCCCCGGGGATGAGCAGTTCTTC.

The gene calls are TRBV6-1 and TRBJ2-7; D might be TRBD1 (7 bases). Germline values: CDR1 MNHNS, CDR2 SASEGT. This CDR3 contains 12 residues. Trimming took 7 bases from V and 5 from J, leaving 12 bases between them. The CDR3 spells CASKDRRDEQYF. Written as DNA, the CDR3 is TGTGCCAGCAAGGACAGGAGGGACGAGCAGTACTTC.